This T cell receptor (beta chain) was documented in a study of early T cells in non-severe SARS-CoV-2 infection. Study background: From unsorted whole blood, bulk RNA was sequenced, and the chains remained unpaired. Study results and caveats: VDJdb-based annotation leaned toward anti-spike CD8 responses and missed private and CD4 specificities.

Individual cDNA molecules were tagged with unique molecular identifiers, the study reported. MiXCR, applied by TCRdb to the 5' RACE reads, yields one record per CDR3 protein. The table shows fewer than 55,000 distinct CDR3 sequences, with 3% to 4% occurring only once. This clonotype was recorded many times. Its antigen is unidentified. The CDR3 is made up of 11 amino acids. Trimming cost V 5 bases and J 5 bases, with 6 bases left between them. CDR1 is SEHNR, CDR2 FQNEAQ, per germline (reference sequence). J is TRBJ2-5 and V is TRBV7-9; D unclear. Sample: whole blood. The receptor was isolated from an adult who was a healthcare worker with PCR-confirmed SARS-CoV-2 infection or an uninfected control (not recorded which). This chain's CDR3 is CASSRAETQYF. DNA of the CDR3: TGTGCCAGCAGCCGAGCGGAGACCCAGTACTTC.